This entry concerns a single T cell receptor (beta chain). What it binds is unknown. The PCR contained 60 Vbeta and 13 Jbeta primers. The assay was immunoSEQ multiplex PCR, and TCRdb's table has in-frame clones only and misses some. This sample has 110,000 to 150,000 clones, with approximately 80% found just once. These data come from a study of cytomegalovirus exposure and HLA in healthy donors. Regarding the study as a whole: Association with HLA alleles at 0.05 false discovery rate was found for around 17,000 TCR beta sequences in a later analysis. The CMV antigen specificity of a few CMV-associated chains was confirmed through in vitro analysis.

This CDR3 is built from 12 residues. Trimming took 2 bases from V and 9 from J, leaving 8 bases between them. Germline loops: CDR1 WNHNN, CDR2 SYGVQD (reference sequence). This clonotype was sampled from a male donor in good health and CMV-seronegative. This rearrangement joins TRBV10-1 to TRBJ2-1; D is possibly TRBD1 (6 bases). The sequenced material came from PBMCs. The CDR3 loop reads CASSEPRGEQFF. CDR3 in DNA: TGCGCCAGCAGTGAGCCCAGGGGTGAGCAGTTCTTC.